The 3 T cell receptor beta chains given below trace back to one sample, sequenced in a study of shared clonotypes between healthy human individuals. Profiled with immunoSEQ multiplex PCR; TCRdb holds only in-frame clones, not every one. The sample gives approximately 110,000 clones, about 70% of which show up once; 20% to 25% is in the top ten. Material: memory CD8+ T cells sorted from blood. The subset denotes: CD45RO+ cells pooled with CCR7-negative TemRA cells. The receptors shown here come from a woman younger than 45 in good health.

The chain is built from TRBV30 and TRBJ2-3, with TRBD2 matching 11 bases. V dropped 3 bases and J dropped 5; count of bases not matched to a gene: 10. Germline-derived CDR1 and CDR2 are GTSNPN and SVGIG (reference sequence). The CDR3 has 16 amino acids. The CDR3 DNA reads as TGTGCCTGGAGATTTCGACTAGCGGGAAAGATAGATACGCAGTATTTT. This translates into CAWRFRLAGKIDTQYF.

V is TRBV19 and J is TRBJ2-7; D possibly corresponds to TRBD1 (7 bases). The V and J ends lost 3 bases and 5 bases respectively, with 17 bases between them. There are 15 residues in the CDR3. CDR1 and CDR2 (germline): LNHDA, SQIVND (reference sequence). DNA of the CDR3: TGTGCCAGTAGTATGCCGACAGGGAGGAGGAACGAGCAGTACTTC. Residues: CASSMPTGRRNEQYF.

This sequence joins TRBV28 and TRBJ1-4; perhaps TRBD1 as D (6 bases). The CDR3 has 13 residues. V was trimmed by 6 bases and J by 5 bases, leaving 10 bases between them. Germline lookup yields CDR1 MDHEN and CDR2 SYDVKM. DNA for the CDR3: TGTGCCAGCAGAGGTGGACAGAATGAAAAACTGTTTTTT. As protein: CASRGGQNEKLFF.